What follows are 28 T cell receptor beta chains derived from one specimen sequenced in a study of cytomegalovirus exposure and HLA in healthy donors. Vbeta (60) and Jbeta (13) primers were used in the PCR. Sequencing was performed with immunoSEQ multiplex PCR; in TCRdb, only in-frame clones are kept and a portion is missing. The data hold 80,000 to 95,000 clones, with 86% observed a single time. Sequenced input: PBMCs. These receptors all come from a man aged 25-40 years in good health and CMV-seropositive.

The chain recombines TRBV27 with TRBJ2-4, with 8 nucleotides matching TRBD1. CDR1 MNHEY and CDR2 SMNVEV come from the germline V gene (reference sequence). J was trimmed by 1 base and V by 5 bases; bases with no gene match: 10. The CDR3 contains 17 residues. This CDR3 is CASSPQGQGSAKNIQYF. In DNA form, the CDR3 reads TGTGCCAGCAGTCCACAAGGACAGGGAAGTGCCAAAAACATTCAGTACTTC.

The V and J genes are TRBV15 and TRBJ2-1, with TRBD1 as a possible D gene (6 bases). V was trimmed by 1 base and J by 3 bases, leaving 7 bases between them. This CDR3 region has 14 residues. Germline V gene lookup returns CDR1 LNHNV and CDR2 YYDKDF (reference sequence). CDR3 DNA sequence: TGTGCCACCAGCAGAGGACAGGACTACAATGAGCAGTTCTTC. Encoded protein: CATSRGQDYNEQFF. The full variable domain, with the rest looked up from reference TRBV15 and TRBJ2-1, is DAMVIQNPRYQVTQFGKPVTLSCSQTLNHNVMYWYQQKSSQAPKLLFHYYDKDFNNEADTPDNFQSRRPNTSFCFLDIRSPGLGDTAMYLCATSRGQDYNEQFFGPGTRLTVL.

The sample holds a few counts of this clone. The J gene is TRBJ2-7, the V gene TRBV19, with 9 bases identical to TRBD1. Looked up from germline, CDR1 is LNHDA and CDR2 is SQIVND (reference sequence). The CDR3 loop spans 15 amino acids. After removal of 6 bases from V and 1 base from J, the junction contained 7 bases not matched to a gene. In DNA, the CDR3 is TGTGCCAGTAGATCGCCGGACAGGGGATCCTACGAGCAGTACTTC. This gives the protein CASRSPDRGSYEQYF.

This sequence joins TRBV27 and TRBJ1-1; D gene ambiguous. V was clipped by 2 bases and J by 5 bases, with 9 bases between them. Germline values: CDR1 MNHEY, CDR2 SMNVEV (reference sequence). The CDR3 contains 13 residues. The CDR3 DNA sequence: TGTGCCAGCAGTTTAACGGTTCAAACTGAAGCTTTCTTT. Its translation is CASSLTVQTEAFF.

The CDR3 region has the DNA TGTGCCAGTTCGAGACAGCCCACCCTTCTCAACTATGGCTACACCTTC. This codes for CASSRQPTLLNYGYTF. The chain is built from TRBV19 and TRBJ1-2, with a possible D match to TRBD1 (5 bases). Between the trimmed V and J ends, which lost 8 bases and 2 bases, there was a span of 21 bases. Germline lookup yields CDR1 LNHDA and CDR2 SQIVND (reference sequence). The CDR3 sequence is 16 residues long.

This chain uses TRBV7-9 with TRBJ2-5, with D possibly TRBD2 on 5 matching bases. Germline values: CDR1 SEHNR, CDR2 FQNEAQ (reference sequence). This CDR3 has 16 amino acids. Trimming took 2 bases from V and 3 from J, leaving 16 bases between them. This CDR3 is CASSLSSTGSKETQYF. The CDR3 DNA reads TGTGCCAGCAGCTTATCCAGTACGGGATCAAAAGAGACCCAGTACTTC.

V is TRBV27 and J is TRBJ1-4; TRBD1 aligns across 8 bases. The germline CDR1 and CDR2 sequences are MNHEY and SMNVEV (reference sequence). The trim removed 4 bases at V and 9 bases at J, leaving 7 bases unmatched. This CDR3 has 14 amino acids. The CDR3 loop is CASSSDREIKKLFF. The CDR3 DNA follows: TGTGCCAGCAGTTCGGACAGGGAAATCAAAAAACTGTTTTTT.

This clone was detected once. The V call is TRBV2, the J call TRBJ2-6, with D uncertain. Germline V gene lookup returns CDR1 SNHLY and CDR2 FYNNEI. The CDR3 extends over 17 amino acids. The V gene lost 6 bases and the J gene lost 1 base, with 16 bases spanning the gap. CDR3 DNA sequence: TGTGCCAGCAGGTACCTTTTACAGCTTTCTGGGGCCAACGTCCTGACTTTC. As protein: CASRYLLQLSGANVLTF.

The chain links TRBV6-1 to TRBJ2-1; tentatively, D is TRBD2 (5 bases). Trimming stripped 5 bases from V and 8 bases from J, with 13 bases between. Germline lookup yields CDR1 MNHNS and CDR2 SASEGT. CDR3 length: 13 residues. CDR3 nucleotides: TGTGCCAGCAGTCTACTAGTCAGCTATGAGCAGTTCTTC. Translated, it gives CASSLLVSYEQFF.

The chain is built from TRBV7-2 and TRBJ2-7, with D possibly TRBD1 on 6 matching bases. The CDR3 length is 14 residues. V lost 6 bases, J lost 4 bases, and 16 bases lay in between. CDR1 is SGHTA and CDR2 is FQGNSA in the germline V gene. The CDR3 protein is CASSPYRDNYEQYF. DNA for the CDR3: TGTGCCAGCAGTCCCTACCGGGACAATTACGAGCAGTACTTC.

This clone has more than one count but fewer than ten. This chain connects TRBV11-2 to TRBJ2-3; maybe TRBD2 (6 bases). Germline V lookup: CDR1 SGHAT, CDR2 FQNNGV. V lost 2 bases to trimming and J lost 0 bases, with 9 bases between them. The CDR3 sequence is 15 residues long. The CDR3 nucleotides read TGTGCCAGCAGCTTATGGGCGGGAAGCACAGATACGCAGTATTTT. Translating it yields CASSLWAGSTDTQYF.

On this clone: The junction does not match germline at one end; this may be a read error. The chain is built from TRBV28 and TRBJ2-1; 8 bases fit TRBD2. Per germline, CDR1 MDHEN and CDR2 SYDVKM. CDR3 size: 13 residues. CDR3 sequence reads: CASILAGYNEQFF. The CDR3 region has the DNA TGTGCCAGCATTTTAGCGGGGTACAATGAGCAGTTCTTC.

V gene TRBV7-2 combines with J gene TRBJ2-3, with D perhaps matching TRBD1 (5 bases). The V end lost 1 base, the J end lost 3 bases, and 8 bases lay between the germline ends. In germline, CDR1 is SGHTA, CDR2 FQGNSA. The CDR3 extends over 14 amino acids. The CDR3 bases are TGTGCCAGCAGCTTAGGGGCAGGGACAGATACGCAGTATTTT. Translation gives CASSLGAGTDTQYF.

J is TRBJ2-2 and V is TRBV5-1; 7 nucleotides align to TRBD1. CDR1 and CDR2 (germline): SGHRS, YFSETQ. V lost 3 bases and J lost 4; bases outside the gene matches: 6. The CDR3 is made up of 15 amino acids. The CDR3 nucleotides are TGCGCCAGCAGCTCTGACAGGGTGCCCACCGGGGAGCTGTTTTTT. Residues: CASSSDRVPTGELFF. Filled out from reference TRBV5-1 and TRBJ2-2, the complete variable domain reads KAGVTQTPRYLIKTRGQQVTLSCSPISGHRSVSWYQQTPGQGLQFLFEYFSETQRNKGNFPGRFSGRQFSNSRSEMNVSTLELGDSALYLCASSSDRVPTGELFFGEGSRLTVL.

DNA of the CDR3: TGTGCCAGTAGTGCCGGCCACGCAGGGGGAGATGGCTACACCTTC. Translating gives CASSAGHAGGDGYTF. The V and J genes are TRBV19 and TRBJ1-2; 7 bases are a match to TRBD1. The CDR3 runs 15 residues. J was trimmed by 6 bases and V by 5 bases; bases with no gene match: 12. Germline assignment: CDR1 LNHDA and CDR2 SQIVND (reference sequence).

On this clone: One end of the junction varies from germline; a read error may be responsible. This sample also contains other DNA sequences that code for the same CDR3. The chain recombines TRBV28 with TRBJ2-3; TRBD2 matches at 11 bases. The CDR3 is made up of 16 amino acids. Germline CDR1 reads MDHEN; CDR2 reads SYDVKM. CDR3 in amino acids: CASSLLGLAGTDTQYF. The CDR3 bases are TGTGCCAGCAGCTTATTGGGACTAGCGGGCACAGATACGCAGTATTTT.

This clone has just one count. The chain is built from TRBV10-3 and TRBJ2-1, with 9 bases identical to TRBD2. Germline CDR1 and CDR2: ENHRY and SYGVKD. V shed 4 bases, J shed 2 bases, and the junction held 6 bases outside the gene matches. The CDR3 sequence is 16 residues long. The CDR3 protein is CAISALAGPPYNEQFF. CDR3 DNA sequence: TGTGCCATCAGTGCACTAGCGGGCCCACCCTACAATGAGCAGTTCTTC.

This chain joins TRBV4-1 and TRBJ2-2; TRBD1 matches 10 bases. This CDR3 contains 16 residues. Per the germline V gene, CDR1 is MGHRA and CDR2 is YSYEKL. Trimming took 3 bases from V and 5 from J; bases not matched to a gene: 6. The CDR3 region has the DNA TGCGCCAGCAGCCAGTTAGGGGGACAGGGGACCGGGGAGCTGTTTTTT. Amino acids: CASSQLGGQGTGELFF.

This rearrangement joins TRBV10-3 to TRBJ2-5; 11 bases are a match to TRBD2. The germline CDR1 and CDR2 sequences are ENHRY and SYGVKD. The CDR3 extends over 16 amino acids. J was trimmed by 4 bases and V by 3 bases; bases with no gene match: 7. The CDR3 nucleotides are TGTGCCATCAGTGACCCACTAGCGGGAGTCGGAGAGACCCAGTACTTC. Protein product: CAISDPLAGVGETQYF.

This chain joins TRBV7-6 and TRBJ1-2; 7 positions match TRBD1. Germline CDR1 SGHVS, CDR2 FNYEAQ. The CDR3 contains 16 residues. Trimming at V came to 5 bases and at J to 4 bases, leaving 13 bases not matched to a gene. CDR3 coding DNA: TGTGCCAGCAGCCGATTCGACAGGGATGAGAGCTATGGCTACACCTTC. Amino acid sequence: CASSRFDRDESYGYTF.

This chain links TRBV6-1 with TRBJ1-4, with a weak D call TRBD1 (5 bases). Trimming removed 8 bases from V and 8 bases from J, with 18 bases in between. Germline V gene data show CDR1 as MNHNS and CDR2 as SASEGT. The CDR3 consists of 14 residues. As DNA, the CDR3 is TGTGCCAGCCAACCAGGGTATCAGGAGGAAAAACTGTTTTTT. Its translation: CASQPGYQEEKLFF.

This clone was recorded a few times. The junction does not match germline at one end; this may be a read error. Other DNA sequences from this sample encode an identical CDR3 as well. This chain connects TRBV4-1 to TRBJ2-2; weak D call: TRBD2 (5 bases). Germline V lookup: CDR1 MGHRA, CDR2 YSYEKL. This CDR3 region has 15 residues. This CDR3 reads CASSQELKNTGELFF. The CDR3, as DNA: TGCGCCAGCAGCCAAGAATTAAAGAACACCGGGGAGTTGTTTTTT.

The J gene is TRBJ1-2, the V gene TRBV27; D might be TRBD1 (5 bases). Germline values: CDR1 MNHEY, CDR2 SMNVEV (reference sequence). This CDR3 is built from 14 residues. V lost 6 bases to trimming and J lost 1 base, with 12 bases between them. The chain's CDR3 is CASRTGRVNYGYTF. The CDR3 DNA sequence: TGTGCCAGCAGAACTGGCAGGGTTAACTATGGCTACACCTTC.

This rearrangement joins TRBV19 to TRBJ1-1; TRBD1 is a possible D gene (5 bases). The CDR3 loop spans 16 amino acids. Between the trimmed V and J ends, which lost 4 bases and 1 base, there was a span of 16 bases. Germline CDR1 reads LNHDA; CDR2 reads SQIVND (reference sequence). The CDR3 spells CASSNHLRQGNTEAFF. The CDR3 DNA reads TGTGCCAGTAGTAATCACCTGAGGCAGGGGAACACTGAAGCTTTCTTT. Combining the CDR3 with reference TRBV19 and TRBJ1-1 gives the whole variable domain DGGITQSPKYLFRKEGQNVTLSCEQNLNHDAMYWYRQDPGQGLRLIYYSQIVNDFQKGDIAEGYSVSREKKESFPLTVTSAQKNPTAFYLCASSNHLRQGNTEAFFGQGTRLTVV.

This clone is a singleton in its sample. The genes are TRBV27 and TRBJ2-1; possibly TRBD2 for D (5 bases). The ends were cut back, 6 bases at V and 3 bases at J, with 9 bases in the middle. Looked up from germline, CDR1 is MNHEY and CDR2 is SMNVEV (reference sequence). This CDR3 has 13 amino acids. CDR3 DNA sequence: TGTGCCAGCAGATTGGACTTCTACAATGAGCAGTTCTTC. Encoded protein: CASRLDFYNEQFF.

The V and J genes are TRBV7-2 and TRBJ1-2; D ambiguous. V dropped 5 bases and J dropped 5 bases, with 15 bases sitting between them. CDR1 and CDR2 (germline): SGHTA, FQGNSA. The CDR3 contains 14 residues. CDR3 region: CASSRREETYGYTF. Here the CDR3 DNA reads TGTGCCAGCAGCCGGAGGGAGGAAACTTATGGCTACACCTTC.

CDR3 DNA: TGCGCCAGCAGCCAACCCCAGGGGGCGATTGAAAAACTGTTTTTT. It encodes CASSQPQGAIEKLFF. The chain joins TRBV4-1 to TRBJ1-4; 8 nucleotides line up with TRBD1. J lost 7 bases, V lost 2 bases, and 6 bases had no gene match. Germline assignment: CDR1 MGHRA and CDR2 YSYEKL. There are 15 residues in the CDR3.

This clone was seen a handful of times. The rearrangement uses TRBV5-1 and TRBJ2-6, with unresolved D. Germline V gene data show CDR1 as SGHRS and CDR2 as YFSETQ. Trimming pared 0 bases from V and 0 bases from J, leaving 4 bases between. CDR3 length equals 15 residues. Here the CDR3 reads CASSLGNSGANVLTF. The DNA for the CDR3 is TGCGCCAGCAGCTTGGGTAACTCTGGGGCCAACGTCCTGACTTTC.